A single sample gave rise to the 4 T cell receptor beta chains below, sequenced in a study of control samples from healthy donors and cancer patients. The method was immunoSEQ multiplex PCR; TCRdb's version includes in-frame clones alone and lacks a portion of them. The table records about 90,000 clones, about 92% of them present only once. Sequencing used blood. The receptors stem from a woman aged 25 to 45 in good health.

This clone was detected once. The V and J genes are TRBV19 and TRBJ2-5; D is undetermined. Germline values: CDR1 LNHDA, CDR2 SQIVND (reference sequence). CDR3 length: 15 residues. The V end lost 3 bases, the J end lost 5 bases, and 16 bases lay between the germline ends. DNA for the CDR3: TGTGCCAGTAGTATGCAGATCCGGATGGTCGAGACCCAGTACTTC. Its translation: CASSMQIRMVETQYF.

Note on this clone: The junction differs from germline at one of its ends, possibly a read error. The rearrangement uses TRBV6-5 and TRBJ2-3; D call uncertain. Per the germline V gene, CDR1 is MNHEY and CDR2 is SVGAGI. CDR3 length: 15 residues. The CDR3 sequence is CASSYSMVRAPHLDF. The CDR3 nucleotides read TGTGCCAGCAGTTACTCGATGGTTAGGGCACCACACCTCGATTTT.

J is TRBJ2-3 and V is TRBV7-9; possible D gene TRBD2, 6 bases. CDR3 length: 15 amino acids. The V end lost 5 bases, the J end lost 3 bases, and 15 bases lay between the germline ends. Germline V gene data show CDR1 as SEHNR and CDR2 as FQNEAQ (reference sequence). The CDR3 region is CASSPMGGDTDTQYF. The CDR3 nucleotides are TGTGCCAGCAGCCCCATGGGAGGCGATACAGATACGCAGTATTTT.

CDR3 region: CASSGEGGSYNEQFF. As DNA, the CDR3 is TGTGCCAGCAGTGGCGAAGGGGGCTCCTACAATGAGCAGTTCTTC. The chain carries TRBV2 and TRBJ2-1; D is perhaps TRBD1 (6 bases). This CDR3 region has 15 residues. Germline V gene data show CDR1 as SNHLY and CDR2 as FYNNEI. V was trimmed by 4 bases and J by 0 bases, leaving 10 bases between them.